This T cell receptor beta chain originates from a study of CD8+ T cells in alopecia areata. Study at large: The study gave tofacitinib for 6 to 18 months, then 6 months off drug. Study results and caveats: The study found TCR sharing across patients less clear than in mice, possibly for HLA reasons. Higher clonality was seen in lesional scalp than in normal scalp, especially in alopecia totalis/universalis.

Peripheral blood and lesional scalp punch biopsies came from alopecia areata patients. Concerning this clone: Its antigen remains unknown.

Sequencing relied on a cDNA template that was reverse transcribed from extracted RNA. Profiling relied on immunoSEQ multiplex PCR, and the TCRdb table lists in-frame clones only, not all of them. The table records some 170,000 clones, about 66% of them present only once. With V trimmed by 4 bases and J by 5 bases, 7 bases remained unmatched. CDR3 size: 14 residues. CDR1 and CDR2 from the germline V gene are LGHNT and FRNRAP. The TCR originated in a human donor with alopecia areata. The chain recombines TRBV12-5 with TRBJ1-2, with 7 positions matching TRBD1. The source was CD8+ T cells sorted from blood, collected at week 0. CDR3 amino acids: CASGSGGLSYGYTF. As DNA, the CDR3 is TGTGCTAGTGGTTCAGGGGGTTTGAGTTATGGCTACACCTTC.